The 29 T cell receptor beta chains given below trace back to one sample, sequenced in a study of cytomegalovirus exposure and HLA in healthy donors. Both 60 Vbeta primers and 13 Jbeta primers went into the PCR. Only in-frame clones appear in the TCRdb table, and some are missing; sequencing was by immunoSEQ multiplex PCR. The sample lists 90,000 to 120,000 clones; around a tenth were seen once. Sequencing was performed on PBMCs. These receptors came from a man aged 35-49 years in good health and CMV-seropositive.

This clone has just a few counts. This chain joins TRBV11-3 and TRBJ2-1; 7 bases map to TRBD1. The CDR3 spans 13 residues. Germline values: CDR1 SGHNT, CDR2 YENEEA. Unmatched junction bases numbered 3, after V lost 5 bases and J lost 5 bases. In DNA form, the CDR3 reads TGTGCCAGCAGCGGGACAGTGGACAATGAGCAGTTCTTC. Its translation: CASSGTVDNEQFF.

This clone was counted only a few times. V usage is TRBV9 and J usage is TRBJ2-1; 7 nucleotides match TRBD2. In germline, CDR1 is SGDLS, CDR2 YYNGEE. The CDR3 has 16 residues. Losses at the gene ends were 5 bases for V and 0 bases for J; bases not matched to a gene: 8. The CDR3 region has the DNA TGTGCCAGCAGTCGTAGCGGGCCCAGCTCCTACAATGAGCAGTTCTTC. Translated: CASSRSGPSSYNEQFF.

The chain recombines TRBV25-1 with TRBJ1-2; 8 bases line up with TRBD1. Per the germline V gene, CDR1 is MGHDK and CDR2 is SYGVNS. The CDR3 runs to 15 residues. Trimming cost V 6 bases and J 2 bases; bases outside gene matches: 8. Written as DNA, the CDR3 is TGTGCCAGCAGCACCTTTCAGGGGGCGAACTATGGCTACACCTTC. It codes for CASSTFQGANYGYTF.

With respect to this clone: Other DNA variants within this sample encode the same CDR3. The chain joins TRBV5-1 to TRBJ2-1; tentative D call: TRBD1 (6 bases). In germline, CDR1 is SGHRS, CDR2 YFSETQ. V lost 5 bases, J lost 6 bases, and 18 bases lay in between. The CDR3 totals 15 residues. The CDR3 DNA reads as TGCGCCAGCAGGGGATTGGGGGCACGGGCCAATGAGCAGTTCTTC. The encoded protein is CASRGLGARANEQFF.

This sequence joins TRBV5-6 and TRBJ1-2; the match to TRBD1 covers 10 bases. The CDR3 spans 16 residues. J gave up 5 bases and V 3 bases, and 10 bases lay outside the gene matches. The germline V gene encodes CDR1 SGHDT and CDR2 YYEEEE. The CDR3 protein is CASSSPYGTGVYGYTF. DNA for the CDR3: TGTGCCAGCAGCTCACCTTACGGGACAGGGGTTTATGGCTACACCTTC.

This clone occurred a few times. The rearrangement uses TRBV7-3 and TRBJ2-5, with 7 bases matching TRBD2. CDR3 length: 17 amino acids. The ends lost 2 bases at V and 5 bases at J; junction bases unmatched: 14. Germline V gene data show CDR1 as SGHTA and CDR2 as FQGTGA. The CDR3 DNA is TGTGCCAGCAGCTTAGGCCCGATGGCGGGAGTACATGAGACCCAGTACTTC. Translating it yields CASSLGPMAGVHETQYF.

This chain uses TRBV2 with TRBJ1-2, with 8 bases fitting TRBD1. The CDR3 is 16 amino acids. Germline V lookup: CDR1 SNHLY, CDR2 FYNNEI. Germline trimming cut 6 bases from V and 1 base from J; bases unmatched to any gene: 10. CDR3: CASSHLGQEGNYGYTF. CDR3 nucleotide sequence: TGTGCCAGCAGCCACCTGGGACAGGAGGGTAACTATGGCTACACCTTC.

A few counts support this clone. DNA of the CDR3: TGTGCCAGCAGCCAAGAACGGGGGAGTTCCTACGAGCAGTACTTC. Its translation is CASSQERGSSYEQYF. This chain joins TRBV4-2 and TRBJ2-7, with TRBD2 as a possible D gene (6 bases). V was trimmed by 0 bases and J by 1 base, leaving 10 bases between them. CDR1 and CDR2 from the germline V gene are LGHNA and YNFKEQ. The CDR3 is 15 residues long.

The chain is built from TRBV4-3 and TRBJ2-7, with D possibly matching TRBD1 (5 bases). Germline lookup yields CDR1 LGHNA and CDR2 YSLEER. CDR3 size: 14 residues. V lost 1 base and J lost 3, with 10 bases in between. CDR3 residues: CASSQADSFYEQYF. The CDR3, as DNA: TGCGCCAGCAGCCAAGCAGACAGTTTCTACGAGCAGTACTTC.

This clone was counted only a few times. This chain links TRBV2 with TRBJ1-2; no reliable D call. Germline lookup yields CDR1 SNHLY and CDR2 FYNNEI. Between the trimmed V and J ends, which lost 11 bases and 4 bases, there was a span of 17 bases. The CDR3 sequence is 13 residues long. The CDR3 loop is CAGESKESYGYTF. The CDR3, as DNA: TGTGCCGGAGAGAGCAAGGAGAGCTATGGCTACACCTTC.

The table lists this clone with a few counts. The rearrangement links TRBV27 to TRBJ2-1; D unclear. The CDR3 length is 16 residues. The ends were cut back, 3 bases at V and 4 bases at J, with 16 bases in the middle. Germline CDR1 and CDR2: MNHEY and SMNVEV (reference sequence). The CDR3 DNA follows: TGTGCCAGCAGTTTCCGTACGGGTGACTGGTACAATGAGCAGTTCTTC. This translates into CASSFRTGDWYNEQFF.

The V gene is TRBV6-1, the J gene TRBJ2-7; a possible D gene is TRBD2 (6 bases). V lost 0 bases, J lost 3 bases, and 9 bases lay in between. Germline V CDR1 and CDR2: MNHNS, SASEGT. This CDR3 is 14 amino acids long. The CDR3 DNA reads TGTGCCAGCAGTGAAGCTGGAGGGTTCTACGAGCAGTACTTC. Its translation: CASSEAGGFYEQYF.

This clone was counted only a few times. The genes are TRBV4-1 and TRBJ1-2; possible D gene TRBD1, 5 bases. V shed 1 base and J shed 1 base, with 13 bases lying between them. CDR3 length: 16 residues. Germline values: CDR1 MGHRA, CDR2 YSYEKL. The CDR3, as DNA: TGCGCCAGCAGCCAAGGACCGGGACTCATTAACTATGGCTACACCTTC. Protein product: CASSQGPGLINYGYTF.

This clone was seen only a few times. This chain uses TRBV15 with TRBJ2-5; D remains unclear. Trimming stripped 0 bases from V and 5 bases from J, with 4 bases between. CDR1 and CDR2 (germline): LNHNV, YYDKDF (reference sequence). This CDR3 region has 12 residues. The CDR3 reads CATSRERETQYF. CDR3 in DNA: TGTGCCACCAGCAGAGAACGGGAGACCCAGTACTTC.

This clone was counted only a few times. The chain is built from TRBV7-2 and TRBJ2-1; a weak D match, TRBD1 (6 bases). V lost 4 bases and J lost 5, with 15 bases in between. The CDR3 runs to 15 residues. The germline V gene encodes CDR1 SGHTA and CDR2 FQGNSA. For the CDR3, the DNA is TGTGCCAGCAGCTCGACAGGAAGCCTCAACAATGAGCAGTTCTTC. Its protein is CASSSTGSLNNEQFF.

The CDR3 sequence is CASSIEGSSYNEQFF. The CDR3, as DNA: TGTGCCAGTAGTATAGAGGGGAGCTCCTACAATGAGCAGTTCTTC. The chain combines TRBV19 with TRBJ2-1, with D possibly matching TRBD2 (5 bases). Trimming cost V 0 bases and J 0 bases, with 6 bases left between them. The CDR3 is made up of 15 amino acids. Germline CDR1 and CDR2: LNHDA and SQIVND (reference sequence).

In its sample, this clone was seen a few times. The chain has TRBV6-1 and TRBJ2-7; 7 bases align to TRBD1. Germline V gene sequence: CDR1 MNHNS, CDR2 SASEGT. V shed 8 bases and J 3 bases; nucleotides not matched to a gene: 4. The CDR3 spans 12 residues. The CDR3 coding sequence is TGTGCCAGCGGGGACAGCTACTACGAGCAGTACTTC. It is translated as CASGDSYYEQYF.

The chain couples TRBV15 to TRBJ2-7, with 7 bases identical to TRBD1. The CDR3 loop spans 17 amino acids. CDR1 is LNHNV, CDR2 YYDKDF, per germline (reference sequence). V shed 6 bases, J shed 2 bases, and the junction held 16 bases outside the gene matches. The CDR3 DNA is TGTGCCACCAGAAGTTCTCCGGGACAGATCTCCCCCTACGAGCAGTACTTC. It translates to CATRSSPGQISPYEQYF.

This clone has only a few counts. The V call is TRBV7-2, the J call TRBJ2-2; D ambiguous. The V end lost 5 bases, the J end lost 5 bases, and 9 bases lay between the germline ends. The germline V gene encodes CDR1 SGHTA and CDR2 FQGNSA. CDR3 length: 13 amino acids. The CDR3: CASSPPRTGELFF. The CDR3 DNA is TGTGCCAGCAGCCCCCCTCGGACCGGGGAGCTGTTTTTT.

This clone has just a few counts. V usage is TRBV7-9 and J usage is TRBJ2-3; TRBD2 agrees at 7 bases. In germline, CDR1 is SEHNR, CDR2 FQNEAQ (reference sequence). Trimming at V came to 5 bases and at J to 6 bases, leaving 14 bases not matched to a gene. The CDR3 runs 16 residues. The CDR3 protein is CASSPPFRLAKDTQYF. For the CDR3, the DNA is TGTGCCAGCAGCCCACCATTCCGACTAGCTAAGGATACGCAGTATTTT.

This chain links TRBV6-4 with TRBJ2-3; a possible D gene is TRBD2 (5 bases). Germline lookup yields CDR1 MRHNA and CDR2 SNTAGT. With 6 bases removed from V and 2 bases from J, the gap between germline ends came to 15 bases. The CDR3 spans 15 residues. The CDR3 here is CASSQSGWPTDTQYF. In nucleotides, the CDR3 is TGTGCCAGCAGCCAGAGCGGATGGCCCACAGATACGCAGTATTTT.

About this clone itself: Other DNA sequences in the sample encode the same CDR3. This chain joins TRBV19 and TRBJ2-1; D not certain. V gave up 3 bases and J gave up 0 bases, with 3 bases separating them. Germline V gene sequence: CDR1 LNHDA, CDR2 SQIVND (reference sequence). This CDR3 has 13 amino acids. In DNA form, the CDR3 reads TGTGCCAGTAGTATTAGCTCCTACAATGAGCAGTTCTTC. Translated: CASSISSYNEQFF.

The chain links TRBV2 to TRBJ1-2, with a weak D call TRBD1 (5 bases). V dropped 8 bases and J dropped 4 bases, with 14 bases sitting between them. The CDR3 has 13 residues. Germline V lookup: CDR1 SNHLY, CDR2 FYNNEI. CDR3 region: CASLLGESYGYTF. Written as DNA, the CDR3 is TGTGCCAGCCTCCTAGGGGAAAGCTATGGCTACACCTTC.

This clone has a handful of counts. V usage is TRBV10-3 and J usage is TRBJ2-3; D is perhaps TRBD1 (6 bases). The CDR3 runs 14 residues. Trimming took off 6 bases at V and 6 bases at J, with 16 bases between the two ends. CDR1 ENHRY and CDR2 SYGVKD come from the germline V gene. CDR3 DNA sequence: TGTGCCATCAGCAATTCACAACAGGGTGATACGCAGTATTTT. Translating gives CAISNSQQGDTQYF.

This clone was observed a few times. The chain joins TRBV7-9 to TRBJ1-5; TRBD1 matches 7 bases. Trimming took 1 base from V and 1 from J; bases not matched to a gene: 7. The V gene's germline CDR1 is SEHNR and CDR2 FQNEAQ (reference sequence). The length of the CDR3 is 17 residues. CDR3 coding DNA: TGTGCCAGCAGCTTAGGCGGGCGACAGGGCAGCAATCAGCCCCAGCATTTT. It translates to CASSLGGRQGSNQPQHF.

Points on this clone: A read error may produce the germline difference seen at one junction end. This chain links TRBV7-2 with TRBJ2-2; 7 bases fit TRBD2. The CDR3 consists of 16 residues. CDR1 SGHTA and CDR2 FQGNSA come from the germline V gene. DNA for the CDR3: TGTGCCAGCAGCCGACCGGGACTAATTAACACCGGGGAACTGTTTTTT. Its protein is CASSRPGLINTGELFF. Full variable domain (missing parts from reference TRBV7-2 and TRBJ2-2): GAGVSQSPSNKVTEKGKDVELRCDPISGHTALYWYRQSLGQGLEFLIYFQGNSAPDKSGLPSDRFSAERTGGSVSTLTIQRTQQEDSAVYLCASSRPGLINTGELFFGEGSRLTVL.

The chain employs TRBV28 and TRBJ2-3; 12 bases fit TRBD1. The CDR3 has 16 amino acids. J lost 4 bases, V lost 5 bases, and 7 bases had no gene match. Germline assignment: CDR1 MDHEN and CDR2 SYDVKM. This CDR3 is CASSAPGTGGADTQYF. The DNA for the CDR3 is TGTGCCAGCAGTGCACCCGGGACAGGGGGCGCAGATACGCAGTATTTT. Based on the CDR3 plus reference TRBV28 and TRBJ2-3, the full variable domain is DVKVTQSSRYLVKRTGEKVFLECVQDMDHENMFWYRQDPGLGLRLIYFSYDVKMKEKGDIPEGYSVSREKKERFSLILESASTNQTSMYLCASSAPGTGGADTQYFGPGTRLTVL.

This clone has at least ten counts. The V call is TRBV2, the J call TRBJ2-7; 7 bases fit TRBD2. Germline CDR1 is SNHLY and CDR2 is FYNNEI. The CDR3 runs to 17 residues. Trimming took 8 bases from V and 1 from J; bases not matched to a gene: 17. CDR3: CASGHPRGLAESYEQYF. Written as DNA, the CDR3 is TGTGCCAGCGGTCACCCGAGAGGCCTAGCGGAATCCTACGAGCAGTACTTC. Using reference TRBV2 and TRBJ2-7 for the parts outside the CDR3, the full variable domain is EPEVTQTPSHQVTQMGQEVILRCVPISNHLYFYWYRQILGQKVEFLVSFYNNEISEKSEIFDDQFSVERPDGSNFTLKIRSTKLEDSAMYFCASGHPRGLAESYEQYFGPGTRLTVT.

This clone came up once. V and J are TRBV2 and TRBJ2-1, with D perhaps matching TRBD2 (5 bases). V lost 6 bases and J 5 bases, leaving 14 bases between the germline ends. This CDR3 is built from 14 residues. Looked up from germline, CDR1 is SNHLY and CDR2 is FYNNEI. The CDR3, as DNA: TGTGCCAGCAGGGCACGGGAATATAACAATGAGCAGTTCTTC. It encodes CASRAREYNNEQFF.